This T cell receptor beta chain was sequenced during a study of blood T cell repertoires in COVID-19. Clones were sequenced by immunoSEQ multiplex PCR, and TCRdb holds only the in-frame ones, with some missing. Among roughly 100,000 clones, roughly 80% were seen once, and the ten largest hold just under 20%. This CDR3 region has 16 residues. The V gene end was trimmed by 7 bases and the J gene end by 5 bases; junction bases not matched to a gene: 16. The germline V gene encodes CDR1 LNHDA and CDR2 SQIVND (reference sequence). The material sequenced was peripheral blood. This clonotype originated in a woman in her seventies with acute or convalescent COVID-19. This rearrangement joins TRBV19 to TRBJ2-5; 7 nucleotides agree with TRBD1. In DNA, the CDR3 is TGTGCCAGTAAGAGTACAGGGGCCAAACTAACCGAGACCCAGTACTTC. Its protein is CASKSTGAKLTETQYF.